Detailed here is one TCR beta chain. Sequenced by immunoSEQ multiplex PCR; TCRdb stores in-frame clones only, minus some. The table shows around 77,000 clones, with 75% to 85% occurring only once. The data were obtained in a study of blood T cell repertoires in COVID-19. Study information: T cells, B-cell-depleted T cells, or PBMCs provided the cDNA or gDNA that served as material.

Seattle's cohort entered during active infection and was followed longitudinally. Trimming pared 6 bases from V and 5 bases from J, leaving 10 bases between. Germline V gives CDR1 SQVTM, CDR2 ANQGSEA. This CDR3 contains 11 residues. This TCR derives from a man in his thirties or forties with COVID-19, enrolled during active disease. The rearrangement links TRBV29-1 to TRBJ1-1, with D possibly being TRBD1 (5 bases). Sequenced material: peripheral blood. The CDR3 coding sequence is TGCAGCGTGAGAAGGGGAACTGAAGCTTTCTTT. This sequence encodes CSVRRGTEAFF.